This T cell receptor (beta chain) emerged from a study of cytomegalovirus exposure and HLA in healthy donors. The germline gives CDR1 SGHAT, CDR2 FQNNGV. Trimming removed 5 bases from V and 4 bases from J; junction bases left unmatched: 7. The CDR3 runs 14 residues. PCR primers comprised 60 Vbeta and 13 Jbeta primers. The protocol was immunoSEQ multiplex PCR, while the TCRdb copy is restricted to in-frame clones and leaves out a portion. The sample includes around 190,000 clones, 70% to 85% of them seen just once. Specimen: PBMCs. The rearrangement joins TRBV11-2 to TRBJ1-2; 7 bases map to TRBD1. The TCR comes from a woman in her twenties or thirties in good health and CMV-seropositive. The CDR3 DNA reads TGTGCCAGCAGCCCCGGACAGGTTTTCTATGGCTACACCTTC. Protein: CASSPGQVFYGYTF. The full variable domain, completed using reference TRBV11-2 and TRBJ1-2, is EAGVAQSPRYKIIEKRQSVAFWCNPISGHATLYWYQQILGQGPKLLIQFQNNGVVDDSQLPKDRFSAERLKGVDSTLKIQPAKLEDSAVYLCASSPGQVFYGYTFGSGTRLTVV.